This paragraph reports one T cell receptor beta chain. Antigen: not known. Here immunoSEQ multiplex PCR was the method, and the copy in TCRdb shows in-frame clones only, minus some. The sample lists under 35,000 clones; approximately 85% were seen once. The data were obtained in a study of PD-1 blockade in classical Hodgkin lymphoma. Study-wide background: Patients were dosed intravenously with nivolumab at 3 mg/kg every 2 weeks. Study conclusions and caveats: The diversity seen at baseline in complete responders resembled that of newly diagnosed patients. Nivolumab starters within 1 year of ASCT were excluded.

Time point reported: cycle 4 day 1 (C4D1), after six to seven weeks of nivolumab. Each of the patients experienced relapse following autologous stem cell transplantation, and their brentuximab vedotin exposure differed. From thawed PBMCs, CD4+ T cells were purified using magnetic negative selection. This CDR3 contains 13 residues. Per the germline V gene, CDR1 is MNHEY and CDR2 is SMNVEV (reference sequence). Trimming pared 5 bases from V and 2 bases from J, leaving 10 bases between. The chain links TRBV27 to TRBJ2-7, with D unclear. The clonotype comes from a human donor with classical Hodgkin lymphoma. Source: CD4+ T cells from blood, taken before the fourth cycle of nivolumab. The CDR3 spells CASSGQAAYEQYF. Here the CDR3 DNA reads TGTGCCAGCAGTGGCCAGGCAGCCTACGAGCAGTACTTC.